Described below is a single TCR beta chain sequence and its context. Its specificity is unknown. This specimen belongs to a study of T cell responses to AZD1222 COVID-19 vaccine. Generated by immunoSEQ multiplex PCR, the TCRdb table keeps only in-frame clones and is missing some. This sample has about 190,000 clones; about 89% occur once, and the top ten carry 2.5% to 3%. Study-wide results and caveats: There were repertoire samples only from the period after the peak T cell response. Unmutated regions of variants are reportedly targeted by nearly half of spike-specific TCRs. A mostly white British donor set with more females was recruited, and clonal diversity was possibly underestimated.

V lost 3 bases to trimming and J lost 0 bases, with 5 bases between them. The CDR3 is 13 residues long. Germline CDR1 MDHEN, CDR2 SYDVKM. The gene calls are TRBV28 and TRBJ1-1; D is undetermined. This TCR came from an adult in good health. The specimen comprised peripheral blood, sampled on day 0 of MenACWY control vaccination. The CDR3: CASSLQMNTEAFF. CDR3 nucleotide sequence: TGTGCCAGCAGTTTGCAGATGAACACTGAAGCTTTCTTT.